This is a list of T cell receptor beta chains from one sample in a study of CD8+ T cells in alopecia areata. Assay used: immunoSEQ multiplex PCR; TCRdb lists only in-frame clones, some missing. The sample contains 90,000 or so clones, around 44% of which appear only once. The sample in question was CD8+ T cells sorted from blood, obtained at week 24, from a patient treated with tofacitinib. These receptors all stem from a human donor with alopecia areata. CDR3s include the opening cysteine and the closing phenylalanine or tryptophan. Each record gives: V gene, J gene, clone size, D gene, CDR3 protein, CDR3 DNA. The D gene is left open where the match is weak. The size of a clone is reported for some rows only, either as once, few or many, or as a class for expanded clones.

V gene: TRBV4-1; J gene: TRBJ2-1; clone size: -; D gene: TRBD1; CDR3 protein: CASSQTGFYNEQFF; CDR3 DNA: TGCGCCAGCAGCCAGACAGGGTTCTACAATGAGCAGTTCTTC
V gene: TRBV19; J gene: TRBJ1-2; clone size: few; D gene: -; CDR3 protein: CASSTRDGINYGYTF; CDR3 DNA: TGTGCCAGTAGTACCCGGGACGGAATTAACTATGGCTACACCTTC
V gene: TRBV28; J gene: TRBJ2-1; clone size: -; D gene: -; CDR3 protein: CASSRGQERPDEQFF; CDR3 DNA: TGTGCCAGCAGCAGGGGACAAGAACGTCCCGATGAGCAGTTCTTC
V gene: TRBV4-1; J gene: TRBJ2-6; clone size: -; D gene: -; CDR3 protein: CASSLRAEPGGSGANVLTF; CDR3 DNA: TGCGCCAGCAGCCTAAGGGCAGAACCCGGTGGGTCTGGGGCCAACGTCCTGACTTTC
V gene: TRBV29-1; J gene: TRBJ2-1; clone size: few; D gene: TRBD2; CDR3 protein: CSTTGTSDLRRNEQFF; CDR3 DNA: TGCAGCACAACCGGGACTAGCGACCTGAGGAGGAATGAGCAGTTCTTC
V gene: TRBV4-1; J gene: TRBJ2-7; clone size: -; D gene: -; CDR3 protein: CASSLTSAGSSYEQYF; CDR3 DNA: TGCGCCAGCAGCCTGACGAGCGCGGGTAGCTCCTACGAGCAGTACTTC
V gene: TRBV10-3; J gene: TRBJ2-7; clone size: -; D gene: TRBD2; CDR3 protein: CAISESTGGSTYEQYF; CDR3 DNA: TGTGCCATCAGTGAGTCAACCGGCGGGAGTACATACGAGCAGTACTTC
V gene: TRBV5-6; J gene: TRBJ2-7; clone size: few; D gene: -; CDR3 protein: CASSLAGGSYEQYF; CDR3 DNA: TGTGCCAGCAGCTTGGCCGGCGGTTCCTACGAGCAGTACTTC
V gene: TRBV7-6; J gene: TRBJ2-7; clone size: once; D gene: -; CDR3 protein: CASSLKGDEQYF; CDR3 DNA: TGTGCCAGCAGCTTAAAGGGCGACGAGCAGTACTTC
V gene: TRBV29-1; J gene: TRBJ2-7; clone size: few; D gene: TRBD1; CDR3 protein: CSVEWGQGNEQYF; CDR3 DNA: TGCAGCGTTGAATGGGGACAGGGGAATGAGCAGTACTTC
V gene: TRBV7-9; J gene: TRBJ2-7; clone size: -; D gene: -; CDR3 protein: CASSLVQGGHEQYF; CDR3 DNA: TGTGCCAGCAGCTTAGTCCAGGGGGGTCACGAGCAGTACTTC